The 11 T cell receptor beta chains listed next were all sequenced from one sample in a study of blood T cells in healthy people across ages. Then a second PCR, running about 6 to 11 cycles, was carried out with a sample-barcoded 5' primer and a J-beta primer mix. A single record per CDR3 protein comes from TCRdb applying MiXCR to the 5' RACE reads. The repertoire holds 650,000 to 1,000,000 distinct CDR3 sequences, with about 45% as singletons. Sequencing was done on a sample of blood. Receptor source: a man older than 75 in good health.

The rearrangement joins TRBV20-1 to TRBJ2-5; TRBD1 aligns across 9 bases. Trimming removed 5 bases from V and 5 bases from J; junction bases left unmatched: 12. The CDR3 is made up of 15 amino acids. Germline V gives CDR1 DFQATT, CDR2 SNEGSKA (reference sequence). For the CDR3, the DNA is TGCAGTGCTGGTCCCGGGACAGGGAATTCGGAGACCCAGTACTTC. This gives the protein CSAGPGTGNSETQYF.

This chain links TRBV13 with TRBJ2-7; 9 bases agree with TRBD1. CDR1 and CDR2 (germline): PRHDT, FYEKMQ (reference sequence). The CDR3 covers 14 residues. Unmatched junction bases numbered 10, after V lost 6 bases and J lost 7 bases. The CDR3 sequence is CASRGQGMTLEQYF. The CDR3 DNA is TGTGCCAGCAGAGGACAGGGGATGACCTTAGAGCAGTACTTC.

V is TRBV7-9 and J is TRBJ1-6; 9 bases fit TRBD1. The CDR3 runs 15 residues. CDR1 and CDR2 from the germline V gene are SEHNR and FQNEAQ (reference sequence). The V segment lost 5 bases and the J segment 10 bases; nucleotides outside the gene matches: 9. The CDR3 region has the DNA TGTGCCAGCAGCCCCCGGGACAGGGATTTCTCACCCCTCCACTTT. This encodes CASSPRDRDFSPLHF.

This rearrangement joins TRBV6-2 or TRBV6-3 to TRBJ2-5; weak D call: TRBD2 (6 bases). CDR1 and CDR2 from the germline V gene are MNHEY and SVGEGT. Between the trimmed V and J ends, which lost 6 bases and 5 bases, there was a span of 19 bases. The CDR3 is 15 amino acids. This CDR3 reads CASRDPGTSPETQYF. The CDR3 DNA follows: TGTGCCAGCAGGGACCCCGGGACTTCACCGGAGACCCAGTACTTC.

The V and J genes are TRBV5-1 and TRBJ2-5; tentatively, D is TRBD1 (5 bases). The germline gives CDR1 SGHRS, CDR2 YFSETQ. The CDR3 totals 16 residues. V dropped 5 bases and J dropped 5 bases, with 22 bases sitting between them. CDR3 sequence (DNA): TGCGCCAGCAGTATCGACAGATCTGAAGGTCAGGAGACCCAGTACTTC. Protein product: CASSIDRSEGQETQYF.

The V gene is TRBV2, the J gene TRBJ2-4; a possible D gene is TRBD1 (5 bases). The last part of the DNA fits TRBJ2-5 better; the J call may be wrong. Germline CDR1 SNHLY, CDR2 FYNNEI. This CDR3 comprises 12 residues. As DNA, the CDR3 is TGTGCCAGCGGGGCAGTCCAAGAGACCCAGTACTTC. Protein product: CASGAVQETQYF.

This clonotype has more than one count but fewer than ten. This CDR3 is CASSVTLGGGRNQPQHF. CDR3 bases: TGTGCCAGCAGCGTAACCCTAGGGGGGGGTAGGAATCAGCCCCAGCATTTT. The rearrangement links TRBV9 to TRBJ1-5; tentative D call: TRBD1 (6 bases). This CDR3 is 17 amino acids long. V was clipped by 1 base and J by 4 bases, with 18 bases between them. Looked up from germline, CDR1 is SGDLS and CDR2 is YYNGEE.

As for this clonotype: A much larger clone sits a single nucleotide away, making a read error possible. The J gene is TRBJ2-7, the V gene TRBV29-1; the match to TRBD2 covers 11 bases. Germline CDR1 is SQVTM and CDR2 is ANQGSEA. The trim removed 3 bases at V and 7 bases at J, leaving 14 bases unmatched. The CDR3 runs 16 residues. CDR3: CSVDPLLAGVRNEQYF. The CDR3 DNA reads as TGCAGCGTTGATCCCCTACTAGCGGGAGTGCGGAATGAGCAGTACTTC.

The sample holds a few counts of this clonotype. The chain couples TRBV6-1 to TRBJ2-5, with 15 positions matching TRBD2. This CDR3 has 18 residues. CDR1 is MNHNS and CDR2 is SASEGT in the germline V gene. With V trimmed by 6 bases and J by 3 bases, 11 bases remained unmatched. CDR3 region: CASSTLDWTSGREETQYF. CDR3 nucleotide sequence: TGTGCCAGCAGCACTTTAGATTGGACTAGCGGGAGGGAAGAGACCCAGTACTTC.

V is TRBV20-1 and J is TRBJ2-3, with a weak D call TRBD2 (6 bases). Germline V gene sequence: CDR1 DFQATT, CDR2 SNEGSKA (reference sequence). The CDR3 totals 13 residues. Trimming left V 6 bases short and J 5 bases short, with 15 bases between. The CDR3 sequence: CSAPRLEVDTQYF. The CDR3 DNA reads TGCAGTGCCCCGAGACTAGAAGTAGATACGCAGTATTTT.

This clonotype was seen only a few times. The rearrangement joins TRBV14 to TRBJ2-1; D gene unclear. This CDR3 has 13 amino acids. The germline V and J ends were trimmed by 2 bases and 5 bases, with 7 bases remaining between them. The V gene's germline CDR1 is SGHDN and CDR2 FVKESK. CDR3 bases: TGTGCCAGCAGCCAACCCATTCACAATGAGCAGTTCTTC. Protein product: CASSQPIHNEQFF.